One and the same sample provided the 27 T cell receptor beta chains below, sequenced in a study of Ad26.COV2.S vaccination and SARS-CoV-2 variants. The treatment here: 15 to 20 received Ad26.COV2.S at low or high dose, single or two shots; 5 received placebo; per-sample allocation not given. Samples came from day 63 after the first vaccine or placebo injection. The data were produced by immunoSEQ multiplex PCR, yet TCRdb's version contains in-frame clones alone and is incomplete. Of roughly 300,000 clones in the sample, about 89% were seen once. The sample in question was peripheral blood, obtained in a trial of Ad26.COV2.S vaccine versus placebo. The source is a person aged 18-65 years who received the Ad26.COV2.S COVID-19 vaccine or a placebo.

The chain uses TRBV19 and TRBJ1-5; 10 positions agree with TRBD1. The ends lost 5 bases at V and 7 bases at J; junction bases unmatched: 11. The germline CDR1 and CDR2 sequences are LNHDA and SQIVND (reference sequence). CDR3 size: 16 residues. The CDR3 sequence is CASSVSGQGSWQPQHF. CDR3 nucleotide sequence: TGTGCCAGTAGTGTTTCGGGACAGGGGAGTTGGCAGCCCCAGCATTTT.

The chain couples TRBV7-2 to TRBJ2-5, with 9 nucleotides matching TRBD2. The length of the CDR3 is 14 residues. V trimming: 4 bases; J trimming: 2 bases; junction bases outside the gene matches: 2. Germline assignment: CDR1 SGHTA and CDR2 FQGNSA. The CDR3 loop is CASSSAGGQETQYF. The CDR3 DNA reads as TGTGCCAGCAGCTCAGCGGGGGGACAAGAGACCCAGTACTTC.

The chain is built from TRBV7-2 and TRBJ1-1; 7 nucleotides align to TRBD1. The CDR3 has 14 residues. V dropped 5 bases and J dropped 0; count of bases not matched to a gene: 3. Germline lookup yields CDR1 SGHTA and CDR2 FQGNSA. This CDR3 reads CASSRGQLNTEAFF. CDR3 coding DNA: TGTGCCAGCAGCCGGGGACAGCTGAACACTGAAGCTTTCTTT.

About this clone itself: The identical CDR3 is also encoded by other nucleotide sequences in the sample. This rearrangement joins TRBV9 to TRBJ2-1; D remains ambiguous. The CDR3 sequence is 16 residues long. The ends were cut back, 0 bases at V and 0 bases at J, with 10 bases in the middle. In germline, CDR1 is SGDLS, CDR2 YYNGEE. Written as DNA, the CDR3 is TGTGCCAGCAGCGTAGGTGGGTCAAGCTCCTACAATGAGCAGTTCTTC. Translated: CASSVGGSSSYNEQFF.

This clone was found once. The gene calls are TRBV19 and TRBJ1-2; 7 nucleotides line up with TRBD1. Per the germline V gene, CDR1 is LNHDA and CDR2 is SQIVND (reference sequence). This CDR3 is built from 14 residues. Losses at the gene ends were 4 bases for V and 4 bases for J; bases not matched to a gene: 6. CDR3 nucleotides: TGTGCCAGTAGTAAGGGGGCCGATAGCTATGGCTACACCTTC. Translation gives CASSKGADSYGYTF.

The gene calls are TRBV5-1 and TRBJ2-7, with TRBD1 as a possible D gene (6 bases). With 4 bases removed from V and 3 bases from J, the gap between germline ends came to 14 bases. Per germline, CDR1 SGHRS and CDR2 YFSETQ. The CDR3 totals 14 residues. The CDR3 DNA sequence: TGCGCCAGCAGCCCAACCCCAGGGGTCTACGAGCAGTACTTC. This sequence encodes CASSPTPGVYEQYF.

V is TRBV3-1 (or the pseudogene TRBV3-2) and J is TRBJ2-3; 14 bases are a match to TRBD2. The V and J ends lost 0 bases and 2 bases, in that order; junction bases with no gene match: 7. The CDR3 has 19 residues. Germline loops: CDR1 LGHDT, CDR2 YNNKEL (reference sequence). CDR3 region: CASSQDGTSGGSSTDTQYF. The CDR3 DNA reads TGTGCCAGCAGCCAAGATGGGACTAGCGGGGGCTCATCCACAGATACGCAGTATTTT.

V is TRBV2 and J is TRBJ2-7; D is perhaps TRBD1 (6 bases). This CDR3 has 14 residues. V was pared by 5 bases and J by 3 bases, with 14 bases between. Germline V gene data show CDR1 as SNHLY and CDR2 as FYNNEI. Here the CDR3 DNA reads TGTGCCAGCAGTCCCCGACAGGAAGACTACGAGCAGTACTTC. Translated: CASSPRQEDYEQYF.

The chain carries TRBV2 and TRBJ2-7; D uncertain. Trimming shortened V by 1 base and J by 3 bases, and 7 bases separated the two germline ends. The CDR3 is 13 amino acids. Germline CDR1 is SNHLY and CDR2 is FYNNEI. The CDR3: CASSEVLHYEQYF. The CDR3 DNA reads TGTGCCAGCAGTGAAGTGTTGCACTACGAGCAGTACTTC.

DNA of the CDR3: TGTGCCAGCAGCTTATCAGGGCGGGTAAATTCACCCCTCCACTTT. Residues: CASSLSGRVNSPLHF. The chain links TRBV7-9 to TRBJ1-6; D is possibly TRBD1 (5 bases). Between the trimmed V and J ends, which lost 2 bases and 7 bases, there was a span of 12 bases. The CDR3 spans 15 residues. Per the germline V gene, CDR1 is SEHNR and CDR2 is FQNEAQ (reference sequence).

V gene TRBV27 combines with J gene TRBJ1-1, with TRBD1 matching over 11 bases. From germline, CDR1 is MNHEY and CDR2 SMNVEV (reference sequence). V was clipped by 3 bases and J by 0 bases; unmatched bases: 6. CDR3 size: 17 residues. The CDR3 DNA is TGTGCCAGCAGTTTGGGGACAGGGGGTTTTATGAACACTGAAGCTTTCTTT. Its translation: CASSLGTGGFMNTEAFF.

The V and J genes are TRBV3-1 (or the pseudogene TRBV3-2) and TRBJ2-4; D perhaps matches TRBD2 (6 bases). This CDR3 has 15 residues. V was shortened by 4 bases and J by 0 bases, with 10 bases between the two germline ends. CDR1 and CDR2 from the germline V gene are LGHDT and YNNKEL (reference sequence). CDR3 sequence (DNA): TGTGCCAGCAGCCTGGGGACTTCAGCCAAAAACATTCAGTACTTC. It translates to CASSLGTSAKNIQYF.

This chain uses TRBV3-1 (or the pseudogene TRBV3-2) with TRBJ2-3; D assignment may be TRBD1 or TRBD2 (5 bases each). There are 17 residues in the CDR3. The V end lost 0 bases, the J end lost 2 bases, and 15 bases lay between the germline ends. Per the germline V gene, CDR1 is LGHDT and CDR2 is YNNKEL (reference sequence). CDR3 protein: CASSQDWGTTITDTQYF. The CDR3, as DNA: TGTGCCAGCAGCCAAGATTGGGGGACCACAATCACAGATACGCAGTATTTT.

This clone appeared a single time. The V and J genes are TRBV7-2 and TRBJ2-5; TRBD2 might be the D (7 bases). The CDR3 has 15 residues. The germline CDR1 and CDR2 sequences are SGHTA and FQGNSA. V was clipped by 5 bases and J by 3 bases, with 16 bases between them. CDR3 residues: CASSRTSEGEETQYF. CDR3 coding DNA: TGTGCCAGCAGCCGGACTAGTGAGGGGGAAGAGACCCAGTACTTC.

The CDR3 spells CASSLGDHLAYGYTF. CDR3 nucleotides: TGTGCCAGCAGCTTGGGAGACCATTTGGCCTATGGCTACACCTTC. The chain uses TRBV5-4 and TRBJ1-2; D gene unclear. Per the germline V gene, CDR1 is SGHNT and CDR2 is YYREEE (reference sequence). The CDR3 runs 15 residues. V dropped 0 bases and J dropped 4 bases, with 13 bases sitting between them.

CDR3 nucleotide sequence: TGTGCCAGCAGTTTAGGACAGGGGGCGTACGAGCAGTACTTC. This encodes CASSLGQGAYEQYF. The chain couples TRBV27 to TRBJ2-7; 11 nucleotides line up with TRBD1. The CDR3 sequence is 14 residues long. Germline trimming cut 2 bases from V and 4 bases from J; bases unmatched to any gene: 1. Germline V gene lookup returns CDR1 MNHEY and CDR2 SMNVEV (reference sequence).

V and J are TRBV19 and TRBJ2-3; no firm D call. V shed 5 bases and J shed 1 base, with 7 bases lying between them. Per germline, CDR1 LNHDA and CDR2 SQIVND (reference sequence). CDR3 length: 13 amino acids. Here the CDR3 reads CASSGVRTDTQYF. CDR3 in DNA: TGTGCCAGTAGTGGGGTCCGCACAGATACGCAGTATTTT.

The V and J genes are TRBV4-1 and TRBJ2-1, with 14 bases that match TRBD2. The CDR3 loop spans 15 amino acids. Germline CDR1 is MGHRA and CDR2 is YSYEKL. V shed 1 base and J 8 bases; nucleotides not matched to a gene: 1. CDR3 in DNA: TGCGCCAGCAGCCAAGGACTAGCGGGGGGGGATGAGCAGTTCTTC. Translating gives CASSQGLAGGDEQFF.

The rearrangement joins TRBV19 to TRBJ2-7; 10 nucleotides match TRBD2. This CDR3 region has 15 residues. V shed 3 bases and J 3 bases; nucleotides not matched to a gene: 5. The V gene's germline CDR1 is LNHDA and CDR2 SQIVND (reference sequence). CDR3 bases: TGTGCCAGTAGTATCACTAGCGGGACACTCTACGAGCAGTACTTC. Amino acids: CASSITSGTLYEQYF.

The chain has TRBV18 and TRBJ2-3, with D perhaps matching TRBD2 (6 bases). Germline V CDR1 and CDR2: KGHSH, LQKENI. The CDR3 has 21 residues. V gave up 4 bases and J gave up 5 bases, with 34 bases separating them. CDR3 coding DNA: TGTGCCAGCTCACTTCACGAGGGGCTTAGCGGCCCGCCCGAGGGAGGAGATACGCAGTATTTT. This encodes CASSLHEGLSGPPEGGDTQYF.

The chain uses TRBV11-2 and TRBJ2-2, with D tentatively TRBD1 (5 bases). V was pared by 5 bases and J by 1 base, with 11 bases between. CDR3 size: 15 residues. CDR1 and CDR2 from the germline V gene are SGHAT and FQNNGV. Here the CDR3 reads CASSLRDLNTGELFF. CDR3 nucleotide sequence: TGTGCCAGCAGCCTCAGGGATTTGAACACCGGGGAGCTGTTTTTT.

The gene calls are TRBV18 and TRBJ2-3; 9 bases match TRBD1. The germline CDR1 and CDR2 sequences are KGHSH and LQKENI. CDR3 length: 14 residues. V lost 5 bases and J lost 4; bases outside the gene matches: 4. CDR3 nucleotide sequence: TGTGCCAGCTCAACTGGACAGGGGCCAGATACGCAGTATTTT. Translated, it gives CASSTGQGPDTQYF.

This clone was found once. This chain connects TRBV9 to TRBJ2-1; D gene unclear. Germline V CDR1 and CDR2: SGDLS, YYNGEE. Trimming stripped 0 bases from V and 2 bases from J, with 12 bases between. There are 16 residues in the CDR3. The CDR3 sequence is CASSVEASVTYNEQFF. CDR3 sequence (DNA): TGTGCCAGCAGCGTAGAAGCCAGCGTTACCTACAATGAGCAGTTCTTC.

The chain employs TRBV10-3 and TRBJ1-6; D ambiguous. Trimming shortened V by 3 bases and J by 8 bases, and 5 bases separated the two germline ends. CDR1 and CDR2 (germline): ENHRY, SYGVKD. The CDR3 covers 12 residues. This chain's CDR3 is CAISDRYSPLHF. The CDR3 bases are TGTGCCATCAGTGACAGATATTCACCCCTCCACTTT.

This chain joins TRBV2 and TRBJ1-4; the D is unclear. CDR3 length: 14 amino acids. The V and J ends lost 5 bases and 2 bases respectively, with 9 bases between them. Germline-derived CDR1 and CDR2 are SNHLY and FYNNEI. CDR3 loop: CASSSPATNEKLFF. For the CDR3, the DNA is TGTGCCAGCAGTAGCCCTGCCACTAATGAAAAACTGTTTTTT. Based on the CDR3 plus reference TRBV2 and TRBJ1-4, the full variable domain is EPEVTQTPSHQVTQMGQEVILRCVPISNHLYFYWYRQILGQKVEFLVSFYNNEISEKSEIFDDQFSVERPDGSNFTLKIRSTKLEDSAMYFCASSSPATNEKLFFGSGTQLSVL.

This clone was seen a handful of times. This chain connects TRBV6-2 or TRBV6-3 to TRBJ2-5, with D unresolved. Germline V gene lookup returns CDR1 MNHEY and CDR2 SVGEGT. Deletions cut 0 bases from V and 3 bases from J, with 14 bases between. CDR3 length: 16 residues. CDR3: CASSYSKGDSKETQYF. For the CDR3, the DNA is TGTGCCAGCAGTTACTCGAAAGGCGACTCCAAAGAGACCCAGTACTTC.

Concerning this clone itself: Other DNA sequences of this sample code for an identical CDR3. This chain connects TRBV5-1 to TRBJ2-7; TRBD1 agrees at 8 bases. The CDR3 sequence is 15 residues long. Germline CDR1 SGHRS, CDR2 YFSETQ. V lost 0 bases, J lost 0 bases, and 2 bases stayed unmatched. This chain's CDR3 is CASSLDRGISYEQYF. The CDR3 region has the DNA TGCGCCAGCAGCTTGGACAGGGGGATCTCCTACGAGCAGTACTTC.